These 2 T cell receptor beta chains came from one sample sequenced in a study of control samples from healthy donors and cancer patients. Only in-frame clones appear in the TCRdb table, and some are missing; sequencing was by immunoSEQ multiplex PCR. The data show 130,000 to 150,000 clones, roughly 94% seen once. The sequenced material came from PBMCs. The receptors here all came from a man in his 60s with colorectal cancer.

This rearrangement joins TRBV12-2 to TRBJ1-4; whether TRBD1, the table's D call, matches the DNA was not checked. TRBV12-2 is listed as a pseudogene. The CDR3 loop spans 16 amino acids. The CDR3 DNA sequence: TGTGCAAGTCGTTCGGACAGGGGGCCTACTAATGAAAAACTGTTTTTT. It is translated as CASRSDRGPTNEKLFF.

The J gene is TRBJ2-7, the V gene TRBV10-1; D is uncertain. The CDR3 length is 13 residues. Germline V lookup: CDR1 WNHNN, CDR2 SYGVQD (reference sequence). V was shortened by 4 bases and J by 6 bases, with 13 bases between the two germline ends. DNA of the CDR3: TGCGCCAGCAGTGTCCGGGCAGACGGCGAGCAGTACTTC. Translated, it gives CASSVRADGEQYF.